This T cell receptor (beta chain) comes out of a study of blood T cell repertoires in COVID-19 (dated by TCRdb to the early 2020s). For context, the study as a whole: Collaborator samples came from the United States, Italy and Spain and covered acute and convalescent phases of COVID-19. The material from the prospective study consisted of cDNA or gDNA derived from T cells, B-cell-depleted T cells, or PBMCs. Samples came from the ongoing ImmuneRACE study (first 160 participants) plus 1,254 subjects from 6 global collaborators. The repertoires were released in a freely available public database intended as a resource for research on the immune response to SARS-CoV-2. Where HLA class I and class II types were available, the types were taken from metadata supplied by the sample provider, not from assay-based typing. Deeply sampled blood TCRbeta repertoires from subjects exposed to, actively infected with, or recovered from COVID-19 were included in the dataset. Nearly every sample came with metadata listing a de-identified subject ID, COVID-19 status, age in years and sex. Broad study findings and their caveats: The quantity of clinical and demographic metadata differed by source and by participant and was supplied without curation.

As regards this clone: Its specific antigen is unknown. Within one base of it there is no much larger clone, and no base qualities were kept.

TCRbeta CDR3 regions were amplified from genomic DNA using the immunoSEQ Assay, a bias-controlled multiplex PCR. Under the source paper's analysis protocol: Nucleated cell counts per sample were estimated from amplification of reference gene primers within the assay. To quantify the absolute abundance of each unique TCRbeta CDR3 rearrangement, sequence reads were collapsed and filtered. For each sample, productive Simpson clonality was calculated by taking the square root of Simpson's diversity index across productive rearrangements. TCRdb took over this immuneACCESS table, retaining in-frame rearrangements with V and J assigned. Such tables are incomplete; in checked studies, under half of the missing clones stem from an unresolved V gene, and the remainder is unexplained. Clonal size and the V and J genes are those of that table, whereas D and trimming came from the DNA. The sample table holds roughly 260,000 clones, of which about four fifths were seen once. The ten largest clonotypes hold less than 4% of the sample.

Whole blood was collected in K2EDTA tubes by collaborating institutions according to the institutions' own protocols. Collaborator samples were shipped for TCRbeta analysis as frozen whole blood, isolated PBMCs, or DNA extracted from either sample type. V is clipped by 2 bases and J by 0 bases, and the sequence between their germline boundaries is 9 bases long. There are 15 amino acids in the CDR3, from cysteine to phenylalanine inclusive. Just CDR3 DNA is preserved here, 45 bases in frame from base 1. Looking up the germline V gene (reference sequence) yields CDR1 SEHNR and CDR2 FQNEAQ. This clonotype was sampled from a woman aged 18 to 35 with acute or convalescent COVID-19. The V and J genes are TRBV7-9 and TRBJ2-3; the D gene lacks a confident call. Sequencing input: peripheral blood. CDR3 protein: CASSLMSGSTDTQYF. The DNA is as follows: TGTGCCAGCAGCTTAATGTCCGGGAGCACAGATACGCAGTATTTT.